This TCR beta chain was sequenced in a study of cytomegalovirus exposure and HLA in healthy donors. 60 Vbeta and 13 Jbeta primers were used in PCR. Per the study methods: It was a later analysis that counted about 80 million unique TCR beta chains, of which some 10 million were shared. Method: immunoSEQ multiplex PCR; TCRdb's copy keeps in-frame clones and lacks some. V, J and clone size reflect that table, while D and trimming were determined from the DNA. Among some 150,000 clones listed, 80% to 85% were seen once. Study-wide points: The classifier reportedly diagnosed cytomegalovirus status with high specificity and sensitivity.

Comments on this clone: Its antigen remains unidentified.

The V gene end was trimmed by 2 bases and the J gene end by 1 base; junction bases not matched to a gene: 14. CDR1 is SQVTM and CDR2 is ANQGSEA in the germline V gene. CDR3 length equals 18 residues. The TCR originated in a woman aged 45-60 years in good health and CMV-seropositive. V and J are TRBV29-1 and TRBJ2-3; TRBD2 matches 8 bases. The material sequenced was PBMCs. In DNA, the CDR3 is TGCAGCGTTGAACTAATAGCGGGAAGGGGAGTGGGCACAGATACGCAGTATTTT. It yields the protein CSVELIAGRGVGTDTQYF.